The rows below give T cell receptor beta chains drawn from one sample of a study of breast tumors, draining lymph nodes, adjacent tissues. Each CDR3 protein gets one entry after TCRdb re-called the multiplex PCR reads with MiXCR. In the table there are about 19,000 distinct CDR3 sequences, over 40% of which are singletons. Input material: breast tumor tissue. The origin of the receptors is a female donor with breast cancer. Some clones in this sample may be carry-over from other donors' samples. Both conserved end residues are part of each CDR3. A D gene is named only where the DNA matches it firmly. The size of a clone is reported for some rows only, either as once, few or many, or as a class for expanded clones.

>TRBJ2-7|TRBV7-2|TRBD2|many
TGTGCCAGCAGCCCCCCTAGCGGGGTTTCCTACGAGCAGTACTTC
CASSPPSGVSYEQYF
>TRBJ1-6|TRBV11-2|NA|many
TGTGCCAGCAGCTTACTCCCCGACAGCTCGGGATCCCCCCTCCACTTT
CASSLLPDSSGSPLHF
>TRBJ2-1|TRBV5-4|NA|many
TGTGCCAGCAGCTTGGGCTCTACGAGCTCCTACAATGAGCAGTTCTTC
CASSLGSTSSYNEQFF
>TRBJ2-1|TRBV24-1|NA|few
TGTGCCACCAGTGATTCGTTAGCCGGCCCAGCTCGCAATGAGCAGTTCTTC
CATSDSLAGPARNEQFF
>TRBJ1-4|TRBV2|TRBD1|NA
TGTGCCAGCAGTGGGGGACAGGGGAATGAAAAACTGTTTTTT
CASSGGQGNEKLFF
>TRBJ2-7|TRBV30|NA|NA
TGTGCCTGGAGTGGGGGGGACAAGGTGACCTACGAGCAGTACTTC
CAWSGGDKVTYEQYF
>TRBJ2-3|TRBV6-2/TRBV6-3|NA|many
TGTGCCAGCAAGAGGAGCACAGATACGCAGTATTTT
CASKRSTDTQYF
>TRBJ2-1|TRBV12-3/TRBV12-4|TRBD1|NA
TGTGCCAGCGGTCCCACAGGGGTAAATGAGCAGTTCTTC
CASGPTGVNEQFF
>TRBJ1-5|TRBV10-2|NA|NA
TGCGCCAGCAGAGGGGGAATTGGCAATCAGCCCCAGCATTTT
CASRGGIGNQPQHF
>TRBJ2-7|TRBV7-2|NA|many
TGTGCCAGCAGCTTATCAAAGGGGCGGGTGCACGAGCAGTACTTC
CASSLSKGRVHEQYF
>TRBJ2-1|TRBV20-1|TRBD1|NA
TGCAGTGCTGACAGGGGAGGCTCCTACAATGAGCAGTTCTTC
CSADRGGSYNEQFF
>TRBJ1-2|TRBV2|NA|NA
TGTGCCAGCAGTGAAGCAGTCGGGCACTATGGCTACACCTTC
CASSEAVGHYGYTF
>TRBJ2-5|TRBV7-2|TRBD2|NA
TGTGCCAGCAGCACGGGGACTAGCGGGAGTTCACGGGAGACCCAGTACTTC
CASSTGTSGSSRETQYF
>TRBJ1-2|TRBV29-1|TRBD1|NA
TGCAGCTACAGGGGGCCCTATGGCCACACCTTC
CSYRGPYGHTF
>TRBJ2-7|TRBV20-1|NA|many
TGCAGTGCTAGAGAGTGGTCAGGGGCATCCTACGAGCAGTACTTC
CSAREWSGASYEQYF
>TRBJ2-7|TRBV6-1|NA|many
TGTGCCAGCAGTCACTCCGGAGGCTACGAGCAGTACTTC
CASSHSGGYEQYF